The T cell receptor (beta chain) under discussion was sequenced for a study of CD8 T cells in ankylosing spondylitis. Study-wide findings and caveats: A CD8+ phenotype characterized the disease-linked clones, which were relatively rare in peripheral blood. A TCR beta motif of fewer than 10 highly homologous variants seemed to mark ankylosing spondylitis blood. Past research had described some motif variants in reactive arthritis synovial fluid and blood. Significantly higher representation of disease-linked clones was reported for matched ankylosing spondylitis synovial fluid.

This clonotype was found a few times. Its antigen is not identified. One entry per CDR3 protein, called by TCRdb with MiXCR from the 5' RACE reads. Counted here are around 230,000 distinct CDR3 sequences, around 7.8% occurring once; the ten biggest clones make up over 6.5%. Sequencing used blood, either unsorted or a sorted T cell fraction (not recorded which). This clonotype originated in a male donor with ankylosing spondylitis or in good health (not recorded which).

The CDR3 DNA follows: TGTGCCAGCAGTGAAGCCCCGACTAGCGGGAGAAACGAGCAGTACTTC. Translating it yields CASSEAPTSGRNEQYF. The V and J genes are TRBV2 and TRBJ2-7; 12 bases line up with TRBD2. The germline V gene has CDR1 SNHLY and CDR2 FYNNEI. The CDR3 is 16 amino acids. With V trimmed by 0 bases and J by 5 bases, 5 bases remained unmatched.